Each of the 28 T cell receptor beta chains below was sequenced from the same sample in a study of T cells after yellow fever vaccination. A single record per CDR3 protein comes from TCRdb applying MiXCR to the 5' RACE reads. The sample has about 350,000 distinct CDR3 sequences; approximately 4% are singletons. The source was PBMCs, collected 5 days after the yellow fever booster vaccination. Receptors originate from a man younger than 30 who received the YFV17D yellow fever vaccine.

This rearrangement joins TRBV29-1 to TRBJ2-5; TRBD2 might be the D (6 bases). The CDR3 loop spans 15 amino acids. CDR1 is SQVTM, CDR2 ANQGSEA, per germline. Trimming took off 7 bases at V and 4 bases at J, with 22 bases between the two ends. CDR3 in amino acids: CSALRSGGLRETQYF. CDR3 in DNA: TGCAGCGCACTCAGAAGTGGAGGGTTGAGAGAGACCCAGTACTTC.

The rearrangement links TRBV7-8 to TRBJ2-5; 7 bases fit TRBD2. J was trimmed by 5 bases and V by 5 bases; bases with no gene match: 8. The V gene's germline CDR1 is SGHVS and CDR2 FQNEAQ. This CDR3 spans 14 amino acids. The DNA for the CDR3 is TGTGCCAGCAGCACCCGGACTAGTCCGGAGACCCAGTACTTC. Its translation is CASSTRTSPETQYF.

A few counts support this clonotype. The V gene is TRBV7-8, the J gene TRBJ1-5; D remains unclear. Trimming cost V 1 base and J 4 bases, with 11 bases left between them. CDR3 length: 15 residues. Germline loops: CDR1 SGHVS, CDR2 FQNEAQ. The CDR3 protein is CASSLEGGRNQPQHF. For the CDR3, the DNA is TGTGCCAGCAGCTTAGAAGGAGGTAGAAATCAGCCCCAGCATTTT.

V is TRBV7-9 and J is TRBJ1-2, with D unclear. Germline V lookup: CDR1 SEHNR, CDR2 FQNEAQ (reference sequence). The CDR3 runs to 14 residues. The V end was cut by 8 bases, the J end by 3 bases, with 16 bases between. The DNA of the CDR3 is TGTGCCAGCGAGGACCGATCGGGCGACTATGGCTACACCTTC. Protein: CASEDRSGDYGYTF. Drawing the rest from reference TRBV7-9 and TRBJ1-2, the complete variable domain is DTGVSQNPRHKITKRGQNVTFRCDPISEHNRLYWYRQTLGQGPEFLTYFQNEAQLEKSRLLSDRFSAERPKGSFSTLEIQRTEQGDSAMYLCASEDRSGDYGYTFGSGTRLTVV.

The chain uses TRBV18 and TRBJ2-7; 13 nucleotides align to TRBD2. Looked up from germline, CDR1 is KGHSH and CDR2 is LQKENI. There are 14 residues in the CDR3. J gave up 5 bases and V 4 bases, and 2 bases lay outside the gene matches. CDR3 in DNA: TGTGCCAGCTCACGGGGGACTAGCGGGGACGAGCAGTACGTC. This gives the protein CASSRGTSGDEQYV.

This clonotype was detected many times. CDR3 protein: CAISDIGGSQETQYF. CDR3 in DNA: TGTGCCATCAGTGATATCGGGGGCTCCCAAGAGACCCAGTACTTC. This chain links TRBV10-3 with TRBJ2-5, with D perhaps assigned TRBD1 or TRBD2 (6 bases each). In germline, CDR1 is ENHRY, CDR2 SYGVKD. Between the trimmed V and J ends, which lost 3 bases and 1 base, there was a span of 12 bases. This CDR3 has 15 residues.

Only a few counts were recorded for this clonotype. This sequence joins TRBV3-1 and TRBJ2-5; D gene unclear. The CDR3 length is 12 residues. CDR1 LGHDT and CDR2 YNNKEL come from the germline V gene (reference sequence). The V end lost 1 base, the J end lost 5 bases, and 5 bases lay between the germline ends. The CDR3 sequence is CASSQGVETQYF. CDR3 sequence (DNA): TGTGCCAGCAGCCAAGGTGTGGAGACCCAGTACTTC.

This clonotype has at least ten counts. CDR3 sequence reads: CASSTDWNYGYTF. The DNA of the CDR3 is TGTGCCAGCAGTACTGACTGGAACTATGGCTACACCTTC. The genes are TRBV12-3 or TRBV12-4 and TRBJ1-2; D remains ambiguous. CDR3 length equals 13 residues. The V gene lost 5 bases and the J gene lost 2 bases, with 9 bases spanning the gap.

The gene calls are TRBV15 and TRBJ2-5; no reliable D call. The CDR3 sequence is 15 residues long. Germline CDR1 reads LNHNV; CDR2 reads YYDKDF (reference sequence). Trimming removed 0 bases at V and 0 bases at J, with 8 bases between. CDR3: CATSRDGLDQETQYF. The CDR3 DNA sequence: TGTGCCACCAGCAGAGATGGGCTAGACCAAGAGACCCAGTACTTC.

A few counts support this clonotype. The genes are TRBV9 and TRBJ2-3; 12 bases map to TRBD1. The length of the CDR3 is 16 residues. Germline CDR1 SGDLS, CDR2 YYNGEE. Trimming cost V 1 base and J 4 bases; bases outside gene matches: 4. The chain's CDR3 is CASSVRGTGGADTQYF. CDR3 nucleotides: TGTGCCAGCAGCGTAAGAGGGACAGGGGGCGCAGATACGCAGTATTTT.

The rearrangement joins TRBV11-2 to TRBJ1-2; no firm D call. From germline, CDR1 is SGHAT and CDR2 FQNNGV. The V end lost 4 bases, the J end lost 2 bases, and 14 bases lay between the germline ends. This CDR3 has 15 residues. The CDR3 here is CASSSPEAVNYGYTF. The CDR3 DNA reads TGTGCCAGCAGCTCTCCCGAGGCGGTAAACTATGGCTACACCTTC.

CDR3 in DNA: TGTGCCAGCAGTTTGGGACACGCGAACACTGAAGCTTTCTTT. This codes for CASSLGHANTEAFF. The chain couples TRBV12-3 or TRBV12-4 to TRBJ1-1; D may be TRBD1 (6 bases). There are 14 residues in the CDR3. V was shortened by 3 bases and J by 1 base, with 9 bases between the two germline ends.

The table lists this clonotype with a few counts. The chain recombines TRBV7-9 with TRBJ1-2, with unresolved D. The CDR3 totals 14 residues. The V gene's germline CDR1 is SEHNR and CDR2 FQNEAQ (reference sequence). V was trimmed by 4 bases and J by 8 bases, leaving 17 bases between them. Here the CDR3 DNA reads TGTGCCAGCAGCTATGTAACGGGCCCCTGGGGCTACACCTTC. Amino acid sequence: CASSYVTGPWGYTF.

This clonotype was seen more than once but under ten times. The chain employs TRBV7-2 and TRBJ1-1; D is unresolved. This CDR3 is built from 13 residues. The germline gives CDR1 SGHTA, CDR2 FQGNSA. V lost 2 bases and J lost 10, with 14 bases in between. CDR3 DNA sequence: TGTGCCAGCAGCTTACTGGCGGTGTGGGGAGCTTTCTTT. Protein sequence: CASSLLAVWGAFF.

The chain joins TRBV6-2 or TRBV6-3 to TRBJ2-7, with 9 bases lining up with TRBD1. Germline trimming cut 8 bases from V and 0 bases from J; bases unmatched to any gene: 5. This CDR3 has 14 amino acids. CDR1 and CDR2 (germline): MNHEY, SVGEGT. The CDR3 DNA follows: TGTGCCAGCGGTGACAGGGGGAACTCCTACGAGCAGTACTTC. It translates to CASGDRGNSYEQYF.

This clonotype was found a few times. The chain combines TRBV21-1 with TRBJ1-5. TRBV21-1 is assigned pseudogene status. There are 20 residues in the CDR3. The CDR3, as DNA: TGTGCCAGCAGCAAACCCTCGGGCCACGGAACCTTGTATAGCAATCAGCCCCAGCATTTT. Its translation: CASSKPSGHGTLYSNQPQHF.

At least ten counts were recorded for this clonotype. The V gene is TRBV7-6, the J gene TRBJ1-2; 7 nucleotides align to TRBD1. The CDR3 runs 14 residues. CDR1 SGHVS and CDR2 FNYEAQ come from the germline V gene. V shed 1 base and J 4 bases; nucleotides not matched to a gene: 3. CDR3 protein: CASSLGQGGYGYTF. The CDR3 DNA sequence: TGTGCCAGCAGCTTAGGACAGGGAGGCTATGGCTACACCTTC.

This clonotype was observed many times. The chain carries TRBV7-2 and TRBJ1-4; D might be TRBD1 (5 bases). Trimming pared 5 bases from V and 6 bases from J, leaving 10 bases between. The CDR3 sequence is 13 residues long. The V gene's germline CDR1 is SGHTA and CDR2 FQGNSA. The CDR3 loop reads CASSRMGDEKLFF. The CDR3 nucleotides read TGTGCCAGCAGCCGAATGGGGGATGAAAAACTGTTTTTT.

This clonotype was found many times. The rearrangement uses TRBV5-4 and TRBJ1-1, with TRBD1 as a possible D gene (5 bases). V lost 0 bases and J lost 11, with 14 bases in between. The CDR3 is made up of 13 amino acids. In germline, CDR1 is SGHNT, CDR2 YYREEE (reference sequence). CDR3 sequence reads: CASSLGGSGRAFF. For the CDR3, the DNA is TGTGCCAGCAGCTTGGGGGGGTCCGGCCGGGCTTTCTTT.

This chain connects TRBV2 to TRBJ1-1, with D tentatively TRBD1 (6 bases). From germline, CDR1 is SNHLY and CDR2 FYNNEI. With 8 bases removed from V and 6 bases from J, the gap between germline ends came to 22 bases. This CDR3 comprises 15 residues. In nucleotides, the CDR3 is TGTGCCAGCTTAAAAGGAGGAGGGGGAGAGGCTGAAGCTTTCTTT. Protein product: CASLKGGGGEAEAFF.

Many counts were recorded for this clonotype. The chain employs TRBV4-1 and TRBJ2-3; D is unresolved. V lost 1 base and J 4 bases, leaving 12 bases between the germline ends. There are 15 residues in the CDR3. Germline V gives CDR1 MGHRA, CDR2 YSYEKL. CDR3 sequence reads: CASSQGPPASDTQYF. CDR3 bases: TGCGCCAGCAGCCAAGGACCCCCAGCGTCAGATACGCAGTATTTT.

This clonotype was recorded a few times. V is TRBV5-1 and J is TRBJ1-2; D gene uncertain. The CDR3 sequence is 14 residues long. Germline CDR1 and CDR2: SGHRS and YFSETQ. V was clipped by 3 bases and J by 8 bases, with 17 bases between them. This chain's CDR3 is CASSSGSEGGGYTF. The CDR3, as DNA: TGCGCCAGCAGCTCGGGAAGTGAGGGAGGAGGCTACACCTTC.

This clonotype was recorded at least ten times. This chain links TRBV6-2 or TRBV6-3 with TRBJ2-3; D might be TRBD2 (5 bases). The V and J ends lost 6 bases and 4 bases respectively, with 14 bases between them. This CDR3 has 14 amino acids. Germline CDR1 reads MNHEY; CDR2 reads SVGEGT. CDR3 residues: CASRYGILPDTQYF. The CDR3 DNA sequence: TGTGCCAGCAGGTACGGGATTCTCCCAGATACGCAGTATTTT.

This clonotype was seen at least ten times. The chain joins TRBV5-1 to TRBJ2-1; 9 positions match TRBD1. The CDR3 totals 14 residues. Germline lookup yields CDR1 SGHRS and CDR2 YFSETQ. Trimming at V came to 8 bases and at J to 6 bases, leaving 9 bases not matched to a gene. The CDR3 bases are TGCGCCAGACTCTTCGGGACAGGGTCCAATGAGCAGTTCTTC. This sequence encodes CARLFGTGSNEQFF.

This clonotype was recorded a few times. The chain links TRBV20-1 to TRBJ2-3; TRBD2 matches 10 bases. The CDR3 covers 16 residues. The trim removed 3 bases at V and 4 bases at J, leaving 10 bases unmatched. The germline gives CDR1 DFQATT, CDR2 SNEGSKA (reference sequence). DNA for the CDR3: TGCAGTGCTAGTAGGGCTAGCGGGGGTGGAGCAGATACGCAGTATTTT. It encodes CSASRASGGGADTQYF.

J is TRBJ2-2 and V is TRBV27, with a tentative D call TRBD1 (5 bases). The V gene lost 4 bases and the J gene lost 0 bases, with 9 bases spanning the gap. CDR3 length equals 15 residues. CDR1 is MNHEY and CDR2 is SMNVEV in the germline V gene (reference sequence). CDR3 DNA sequence: TGTGCCAGCAGTTCCGACAGACCGAACACCGGGGAGCTGTTTTTT. Its protein is CASSSDRPNTGELFF.

This clonotype was counted only a few times. The chain joins TRBV18 to TRBJ2-3; 12 bases line up with TRBD2. The CDR3 is 16 residues long. Germline trimming cut 0 bases from V and 6 bases from J; bases unmatched to any gene: 4. The germline gives CDR1 KGHSH, CDR2 LQKENI. The CDR3 sequence is CASSPPTSGGVDTQYF. The DNA of the CDR3 is TGTGCCAGCTCACCACCGACTAGCGGGGGTGTGGATACGCAGTATTTT.

The J gene is TRBJ1-4, the V gene TRBV7-9, with 9 positions matching TRBD1. CDR1 is SEHNR, CDR2 FQNEAQ, per germline (reference sequence). This CDR3 has 14 amino acids. V trimming: 4 bases; J trimming: 5 bases; junction bases outside the gene matches: 2. The CDR3 DNA reads as TGTGCCAGCAGCTGGACAGGGGTGAATGAAAAACTGTTTTTT. Amino acids: CASSWTGVNEKLFF. Complete variable domain (other parts from reference TRBV7-9 and TRBJ1-4): DTGVSQNPRHKITKRGQNVTFRCDPISEHNRLYWYRQTLGQGPEFLTYFQNEAQLEKSRLLSDRFSAERPKGSFSTLEIQRTEQGDSAMYLCASSWTGVNEKLFFGSGTQLSVL.